Below, 14 T cell receptor beta chains from the same sample are listed, as sequenced in a study of cytotoxic CD8 clonotypes in ibrutinib-treated CLL. Here immunoSEQ multiplex PCR was the method, and the copy in TCRdb shows in-frame clones only, minus some. Here the sample spans about 10,000 clones, around three quarters being singletons. The sample in question was PBMCs, obtained at disease progression, from a patient treated with ibrutinib. These receptors all stem from a human donor with chronic lymphocytic leukemia.

The genes are TRBV2 and TRBJ1-4; D uncertain. This CDR3 is 11 amino acids long. The germline V gene encodes CDR1 SNHLY and CDR2 FYNNEI. V was trimmed by 4 bases and J by 7 bases, leaving 4 bases between them. CDR3 sequence (DNA): TGTGCCAGCAGTGTCTCTGAAAAACTGTTTTTT. Protein product: CASSVSEKLFF.

CDR3 sequence reads: CASSRDYQETQYF. For the CDR3, the DNA is TGTGCCAGCAGCCGAGACTACCAAGAGACCCAGTACTTC. This chain uses TRBV7-9 with TRBJ2-5; D gene ambiguous. The CDR3 length is 13 residues. V was cut by 5 bases and J by 0 bases, with 7 bases left in between. CDR1 and CDR2 from the germline V gene are SEHNR and FQNEAQ (reference sequence).

V gene TRBV2 combines with J gene TRBJ2-7; the match to TRBD1 covers 8 bases. CDR3 length: 14 residues. Germline CDR1 reads SNHLY; CDR2 reads FYNNEI. J lost 6 bases, V lost 5 bases, and 9 bases had no gene match. The CDR3 DNA follows: TGTGCCAGCAGTTTAGGACAGGGTAGCTCCGAGCAGTACTTC. Encoded protein: CASSLGQGSSEQYF.

The rearrangement uses TRBV7-6 and TRBJ2-1; 15 bases are shared with TRBD2. The J segment lost 10 bases and the V segment lost 3 bases, leaving 1 base of the junction unmatched. CDR3 length equals 14 residues. Germline CDR1 and CDR2: SGHVS and FNYEAQ. The CDR3 reads CASSFGLAGGEQFF. The CDR3 DNA reads as TGTGCCAGCAGCTTCGGACTAGCGGGAGGGGAGCAGTTCTTC.

The chain joins TRBV27 to TRBJ1-2, with TRBD1 as a possible D gene (6 bases). This CDR3 comprises 13 residues. Deletions cut 6 bases from V and 8 bases from J, with 16 bases between. In germline, CDR1 is MNHEY, CDR2 SMNVEV (reference sequence). In DNA, the CDR3 is TGTGCCAGCAGGCAGAACAGGGAAGGAGGCTACACCTTC. It codes for CASRQNREGGYTF.

The chain has TRBV13 and TRBJ1-2; TRBD1 might be the D (5 bases). The CDR3 has 15 residues. V lost 2 bases and J 4 bases, leaving 14 bases between the germline ends. Germline V gene lookup returns CDR1 PRHDT and CDR2 FYEKMQ (reference sequence). The CDR3 spells CASSLSPGQSYGYTF. In nucleotides, the CDR3 is TGTGCCAGCAGCTTAAGTCCGGGGCAGTCCTATGGCTACACCTTC.

This clone has a handful of counts. This sequence joins TRBV7-8 and TRBJ2-2, with no clear D. CDR3 length equals 16 residues. Trimming took 1 base from V and 1 from J, leaving 10 bases between them. Germline lookup yields CDR1 SGHVS and CDR2 FQNEAQ. CDR3 protein: CASSLVPLLNTGELFF. CDR3 DNA sequence: TGTGCCAGCAGCTTAGTCCCGCTCCTGAACACCGGGGAGCTGTTTTTT.

The DNA for the CDR3 is TGTGCCAGCAGCTTATGGGAGGGGGTAAGCGAGCAGTACTTC. Protein product: CASSLWEGVSEQYF. This chain links TRBV11-2 with TRBJ2-7; a possible D gene is TRBD2 (7 bases). This CDR3 spans 14 amino acids. Trimming stripped 2 bases from V and 6 bases from J, with 14 bases between. CDR1 and CDR2 from the germline V gene are SGHAT and FQNNGV.

The rearrangement joins TRBV28 to TRBJ2-5, with 7 bases aligning to TRBD2. V shed 2 bases and J 4 bases; nucleotides not matched to a gene: 4. The CDR3 is 14 amino acids. Germline CDR1 reads MDHEN; CDR2 reads SYDVKM. The CDR3 DNA is TGTGCCAGCAGTTTAATGGGGGGGTTAGAGACCCAGTACTTC. The encoded protein is CASSLMGGLETQYF.

V gene TRBV5-1 combines with J gene TRBJ1-6; tentative D call: TRBD1 (6 bases). This CDR3 has 13 residues. CDR1 SGHRS and CDR2 YFSETQ come from the germline V gene. Trimming pared 5 bases from V and 8 bases from J, leaving 11 bases between. Here the CDR3 reads CASRRDTHSPLHF. In DNA form, the CDR3 reads TGCGCCAGCAGGCGGGACACTCATTCACCCCTCCACTTT.

This clone was seen a few times. This rearrangement joins TRBV29-1 to TRBJ2-1; D is possibly TRBD2 (5 bases). Trimming pared 6 bases from V and 6 bases from J, leaving 18 bases between. The CDR3 spans 14 residues. Germline V CDR1 and CDR2: SQVTM, ANQGSEA. Here the CDR3 reads CSVSGGYSFNEQFF. CDR3 sequence (DNA): TGCAGCGTGAGCGGAGGATATTCTTTCAATGAGCAGTTCTTC.

CDR3 loop: CASSPPTLVYTF. The CDR3 DNA reads TGTGCCAGCTCACCACCTACATTGGTCTACACCTTC. The V gene is TRBV18, the J gene TRBJ1-2; D not resolved. Germline CDR1 reads KGHSH; CDR2 reads LQKENI. The CDR3 has 12 amino acids. With 0 bases removed from V and 10 bases from J, the gap between germline ends came to 9 bases.

V is TRBV18 and J is TRBJ1-1; D is unresolved. The CDR3 sequence is 14 residues long. Germline V CDR1 and CDR2: KGHSH, LQKENI. Trimming removed 0 bases from V and 5 bases from J, with 10 bases in between. CDR3 sequence: CASSPPGGRTEAFF. As DNA, the CDR3 is TGTGCCAGCTCACCACCGGGAGGGAGAACTGAAGCTTTCTTT.

The chain is built from TRBV29-1 and TRBJ2-1; D unresolved. Per germline, CDR1 SQVTM and CDR2 ANQGSEA. V was clipped by 6 bases and J by 9 bases, with 12 bases between them. The CDR3 consists of 11 residues. As DNA, the CDR3 is TGCAGCGTCACGGACCCGGGTGAGCAGTTCTTC. Its translation: CSVTDPGEQFF.